The 3 T cell receptor beta chains presented below share a single source sample, sequenced in a study of T cell responses to AZD1222 COVID-19 vaccine. Method: immunoSEQ multiplex PCR; TCRdb's copy keeps in-frame clones and lacks some. The data contain 150,000 or so clones, approximately 90% of them singletons. The source was peripheral blood, collected on day 0 of AZD1222 vaccination. These receptors came from an adult in good health.

The V gene is TRBV5-4, the J gene TRBJ2-1; perhaps TRBD2 as D (6 bases). CDR3 length equals 14 residues. Trimming pared 3 bases from V and 2 bases from J, leaving 9 bases between. CDR1 is SGHNT, CDR2 YYREEE, per germline (reference sequence). The CDR3 spells CASSYGGPYNEQFF. The CDR3 DNA reads TGTGCCAGCAGCTACGGGGGTCCCTACAATGAGCAGTTCTTC. Together with reference TRBV5-4 and TRBJ2-1, the CDR3 gives the full variable domain: ETGVTQSPTHLIKTRGQQVTLRCSSQSGHNTVSWYQQALGQGPQFIFQYYREEENGRGNFPPRFSGLQFPNYSSELNVNALELDDSALYLCASSYGGPYNEQFFGPGTRLTVL.

CDR3: CASSGRGAYNEQFF. The CDR3 nucleotides are TGTGCCAGCAGTGGGCGGGGGGCCTACAATGAGCAGTTCTTC. The gene calls are TRBV6-2 or TRBV6-3 and TRBJ2-1, with 8 bases matching TRBD2. Germline CDR1 is MNHEY and CDR2 is SVGEGT. The V segment lost 5 bases and the J segment 2 bases; nucleotides outside the gene matches: 2. The CDR3 is 14 residues long.

The chain couples TRBV10-1 to TRBJ1-5, with D hard to call. This CDR3 spans 13 amino acids. Trimming shortened V by 4 bases and J by 7 bases, and 11 bases separated the two germline ends. Per the germline V gene, CDR1 is WNHNN and CDR2 is SYGVQD (reference sequence). CDR3 in DNA: TGCGCCAGCAGTGCTTCAGTTGGCCAGCCCCAGCATTTT. This gives the protein CASSASVGQPQHF.